The entry below gives a single TCR beta chain sequence along with its context. The antigen remains unidentified. Only CD45RO-negative cells positively selected for CCR7 counted as naive CD8 cells, so terminally differentiated effector memory CD45RA+ cells were excluded. Recent acute infections and vaccinations were absent in the healthy HIV-negative adult donors. CDR3 size: 12 residues. V was clipped by 0 bases and J by 5 bases, with 5 bases between them. Germline lookup yields CDR1 ENHRY and CDR2 SYGVKD. The sorted-subset replicate PCRs were given around 190 ng DNA, which is approximately 30,000 T cell genomes. The data were produced by immunoSEQ multiplex PCR, yet TCRdb's version contains in-frame clones alone and is incomplete. The sample has 450,000 to 700,000 clones; about 95% are singletons. The source of the sample is a study of shared clonotypes between healthy human individuals. Regarding the study as a whole: Donors were few, which limited the genetic and exposure-history diversity represented. Some naive CD4 clonotypes, around 5%, turned up in common across several donors.

V is TRBV10-3 and J is TRBJ2-7; D call uncertain. The clonotype originates from a woman in her 30s in good health. The sequenced sample consisted of naive CD8+ T cells sorted from blood. CDR3 residues: CAISESWDEQYF. The CDR3 DNA reads as TGTGCCATCAGTGAGTCATGGGACGAGCAGTACTTC.